These T cell receptor beta chains were read from a single sample in a study of blood T cell repertoires in COVID-19. TCRdb keeps only in-frame clones here, not all; method: immunoSEQ multiplex PCR. The table lists roughly 80,000 clones, over 75% of them singletons. The sequenced sample consisted of peripheral blood. The receptors here all came from a human donor in a cohort sampled during active COVID-19. The CDR3 runs from the conserved cysteine through the conserved F or W. The order of the fields is D gene, V gene, clone size, J gene, CDR3 protein, CDR3 DNA. D genes are given only for firm matches. The size of a clone is reported for some rows only, either as once, few or many, or as a class for expanded clones.

d_call: TRBD1; v_call: TRBV30; clone_size: NA; j_call: TRBJ2-7; cdr3_aa: CAWDRGLHEQYF; cdr3_nt: TGTGCCTGGGACAGGGGGCTACACGAGCAGTACTTC
d_call: NA; v_call: TRBV3-1/TRBV3-2; clone_size: NA; j_call: TRBJ1-1; cdr3_aa: CASSHRGVNTEAFF; cdr3_nt: TGTGCCAGCAGCCACAGGGGCGTGAACACTGAAGCTTTCTTT
d_call: NA; v_call: TRBV4-2; clone_size: NA; j_call: TRBJ2-5; cdr3_aa: CASSQEGGATQETQYF; cdr3_nt: TGTGCCAGCAGCCAAGAGGGGGGGGCGACCCAAGAGACCCAGTACTTC
d_call: TRBD1; v_call: TRBV5-6; clone_size: NA; j_call: TRBJ2-7; cdr3_aa: CASSLGQGPYEQYF; cdr3_nt: TGTGCCAGCAGCTTGGGACAGGGACCCTACGAGCAGTACTTC
d_call: NA; v_call: TRBV19; clone_size: once; j_call: TRBJ2-7; cdr3_aa: CASSMGTQGFHYEQYF; cdr3_nt: TGTGCCAGTAGTATGGGGACACAAGGGTTTCACTACGAGCAGTACTTC
d_call: TRBD1; v_call: TRBV12-3/TRBV12-4; clone_size: NA; j_call: TRBJ1-2; cdr3_aa: CASSLRQGPEYTF; cdr3_nt: TGTGCCAGCAGTTTGAGACAGGGACCGGAGTACACCTTC
d_call: NA; v_call: TRBV6-7; clone_size: few; j_call: TRBJ2-1; cdr3_aa: CANGDRSYNEQFF; cdr3_nt: TGTGCCAACGGGGATCGCTCCTACAATGAGCAGTTCTTC
d_call: NA; v_call: TRBV5-1; clone_size: NA; j_call: TRBJ2-5; cdr3_aa: CASSLGGRIGGRETQYF; cdr3_nt: TGCGCCAGCAGCTTAGGGGGCAGGATAGGAGGGAGAGAGACCCAGTACTTC
d_call: NA; v_call: TRBV12-3/TRBV12-4; clone_size: NA; j_call: TRBJ2-5; cdr3_aa: CASRGGPAETQYF; cdr3_nt: TGTGCCAGCAGGGGCGGGCCTGCGGAGACCCAGTACTTC
d_call: NA; v_call: TRBV12-3/TRBV12-4; clone_size: NA; j_call: TRBJ1-2; cdr3_aa: CASSLAGNYGYTF; cdr3_nt: TGTGCCAGCAGTTTGGCCGGGAACTATGGCTACACCTTC
d_call: NA; v_call: TRBV5-1; clone_size: NA; j_call: TRBJ2-5; cdr3_aa: CASSPSPETQETQYF; cdr3_nt: TGCGCCAGCAGCCCGTCTCCCGAGACACAAGAGACCCAGTACTTC
d_call: NA; v_call: TRBV7-8; clone_size: once; j_call: TRBJ1-1; cdr3_aa: CASSLGYNTEAFF; cdr3_nt: TGTGCCAGCAGCTTAGGTTATAACACTGAAGCTTTCTTT
d_call: NA; v_call: TRBV2; clone_size: NA; j_call: TRBJ2-6; cdr3_aa: CASSEVRGLGANVLTF; cdr3_nt: TGTGCCAGCAGTGAAGTAAGAGGGCTTGGGGCCAACGTCCTGACTTTC
d_call: TRBD2; v_call: TRBV10-3; clone_size: NA; j_call: TRBJ2-3; cdr3_aa: CAISLTSGGSDTQYF; cdr3_nt: TGTGCCATCAGTCTGACTAGCGGGGGGTCAGATACGCAGTATTTT
d_call: NA; v_call: TRBV11-3; clone_size: NA; j_call: TRBJ1-1; cdr3_aa: CASSINPGENTEAFF; cdr3_nt: TGTGCCAGCAGCATTAATCCGGGGGAGAACACTGAAGCTTTCTTT
d_call: TRBD1; v_call: TRBV30; clone_size: NA; j_call: TRBJ2-7; cdr3_aa: CAWSASQGALNEQYF; cdr3_nt: TGTGCCTGGAGTGCCTCCCAGGGGGCTCTGAACGAGCAGTACTTC
d_call: TRBD1; v_call: TRBV12-3/TRBV12-4; clone_size: NA; j_call: TRBJ2-7; cdr3_aa: CASSLLLGQMYF; cdr3_nt: TGTGCCAGCAGTTTACTTTTGGGACAGATGTACTTC
d_call: NA; v_call: TRBV7-8; clone_size: few; j_call: TRBJ2-7; cdr3_aa: CASSLLQVSYEQYF; cdr3_nt: TGTGCCAGCAGCTTACTACAGGTTAGCTACGAGCAGTACTTC
d_call: TRBD1; v_call: TRBV11-3; clone_size: NA; j_call: TRBJ1-1; cdr3_aa: CASSLRGRVLEVTEAFF; cdr3_nt: TGTGCCAGCAGCCTCAGGGGGCGCGTACTTGAGGTTACTGAAGCTTTCTTT
d_call: TRBD2; v_call: TRBV3-1/TRBV3-2; clone_size: NA; j_call: TRBJ2-7; cdr3_aa: CASSQGTSGVWEQYF; cdr3_nt: TGTGCCAGCAGCCAAGGGACTAGCGGGGTTTGGGAGCAGTACTTC
d_call: NA; v_call: TRBV7-9; clone_size: NA; j_call: TRBJ1-2; cdr3_aa: CASSLVNYGYTF; cdr3_nt: TGTGCCAGCAGCTTAGTAAACTATGGCTACACCTTC
d_call: TRBD1; v_call: TRBV28; clone_size: NA; j_call: TRBJ1-1; cdr3_aa: CASSQGGTGNTEAFF; cdr3_nt: TGTGCCAGCAGCCAAGGGGGGACAGGGAACACTGAAGCTTTCTTT
d_call: NA; v_call: TRBV6-5; clone_size: NA; j_call: TRBJ2-7; cdr3_aa: CASTNFYEQYF; cdr3_nt: TGTGCCAGCACCAACTTTTACGAGCAGTACTTC
d_call: NA; v_call: TRBV5-1; clone_size: NA; j_call: TRBJ1-1; cdr3_aa: CASSLFLGEQEAFF; cdr3_nt: TGCGCCAGCAGCTTGTTTCTCGGGGAGCAAGAAGCTTTCTTT
d_call: NA; v_call: TRBV4-3; clone_size: NA; j_call: TRBJ1-2; cdr3_aa: CASSQDSNYGYTF; cdr3_nt: TGCGCCAGCAGCCAAGATAGTAACTATGGCTACACCTTC
d_call: TRBD2; v_call: TRBV18; clone_size: NA; j_call: TRBJ2-3; cdr3_aa: CASSPPAGLAGGLSTDTQYF; cdr3_nt: TGTGCCAGCTCACCACCTGCTGGACTAGCGGGGGGCCTCAGCACAGATACGCAGTATTTT
d_call: TRBD1; v_call: TRBV5-1; clone_size: NA; j_call: TRBJ2-7; cdr3_aa: CASSLALLARTGNEQYF; cdr3_nt: TGCGCCAGCAGCTTGGCCTTGTTGGCCCGGACAGGGAACGAGCAGTACTTC
d_call: NA; v_call: TRBV4-1; clone_size: NA; j_call: TRBJ2-2; cdr3_aa: CASSQDLGRGELFF; cdr3_nt: TGCGCCAGCAGCCAAGATCTGGGGCGCGGGGAGCTGTTTTTT
d_call: TRBD1; v_call: TRBV27; clone_size: NA; j_call: TRBJ1-3; cdr3_aa: CASSRRQGMDTIYF; cdr3_nt: TGTGCCAGCAGTCGTAGACAGGGTATGGACACCATATATTTT
d_call: NA; v_call: TRBV4-2; clone_size: NA; j_call: TRBJ2-5; cdr3_aa: CASSQGSGEETQYF; cdr3_nt: TGTGCCAGCAGCCAAGGGTCGGGTGAAGAGACCCAGTACTTC
d_call: NA; v_call: TRBV6-2/TRBV6-3; clone_size: NA; j_call: TRBJ2-7; cdr3_aa: CASSTTGNPSYEQYF; cdr3_nt: TGTGCCAGCAGTACCACAGGGAACCCCTCCTACGAGCAGTACTTC
d_call: NA; v_call: TRBV2; clone_size: few; j_call: TRBJ2-7; cdr3_aa: CASSDFAGRQYF; cdr3_nt: TGTGCCAGCAGTGATTTCGCGGGGAGGCAGTACTTC
d_call: NA; v_call: TRBV10-3; clone_size: NA; j_call: TRBJ1-5; cdr3_aa: CAISEFGDQPQHF; cdr3_nt: TGTGCCATCAGTGAGTTCGGGGATCAGCCCCAGCATTTT
d_call: TRBD2; v_call: TRBV7-2; clone_size: once; j_call: TRBJ2-5; cdr3_aa: CASSLIQGRAQYF; cdr3_nt: TGTGCCAGCAGCTTAATACAAGGGAGGGCCCAGTACTTC
d_call: TRBD1; v_call: TRBV7-9; clone_size: NA; j_call: TRBJ1-2; cdr3_aa: CASSSGQGAFYGYTF; cdr3_nt: TGTGCCAGCAGCTCGGGACAGGGGGCGTTCTATGGCTACACCTTC
d_call: NA; v_call: TRBV7-9; clone_size: NA; j_call: TRBJ2-7; cdr3_aa: CASSSQGGGPYEQYF; cdr3_nt: TGTGCCAGCAGCTCCCAGGGGGGCGGTCCCTACGAGCAGTACTTC
d_call: NA; v_call: TRBV2; clone_size: NA; j_call: TRBJ1-6; cdr3_aa: CASTVQGSYNSPLHF; cdr3_nt: TGTGCCAGCACTGTACAGGGTTCCTATAATTCACCCCTCCACTTT
d_call: NA; v_call: TRBV5-6; clone_size: NA; j_call: TRBJ2-6; cdr3_aa: CASSSPGSGANVLTF; cdr3_nt: TGTGCCAGCAGCTCCCCAGGTTCCGGGGCCAACGTCCTGACTTTC
d_call: NA; v_call: TRBV28; clone_size: NA; j_call: TRBJ2-7; cdr3_aa: CASSLKLGNYEQYF; cdr3_nt: TGTGCCAGCAGTTTAAAACTAGGAAACTACGAGCAGTACTTC
d_call: TRBD2; v_call: TRBV5-1; clone_size: once; j_call: TRBJ2-1; cdr3_aa: CASSLGGGSSYNEQFF; cdr3_nt: TGCGCCAGCAGCTTAGGCGGGGGAAGCTCCTACAATGAGCAGTTCTTC
d_call: NA; v_call: TRBV6-5; clone_size: NA; j_call: TRBJ1-2; cdr3_aa: CASSSEGNYGYTF; cdr3_nt: TGTGCCAGCAGTTCGGAGGGTAACTATGGCTACACCTTC